This TCR beta chain appears in the sequencing data of a study of T cell responses to AZD1222 COVID-19 vaccine. Sequencing used immunoSEQ multiplex PCR; TCRdb keeps in-frame clones, though not all of them. The table records fewer than 200,000 clones, roughly 90% of them present only once. V lost 7 bases, J lost 4 bases, and 13 bases lay in between. In germline, CDR1 is WSHSY, CDR2 SAAADI. The CDR3 loop spans 13 amino acids. The chain has TRBV10-2 and TRBJ1-1; D remains ambiguous. The sequence was collected from an adult who received the AZD1222 COVID-19 vaccine. The source was peripheral blood, collected 28 days after the second AZD1222 dose. This chain's CDR3 is CASKGPYGTEAFF. The CDR3 DNA sequence: TGCGCCAGCAAGGGCCCCTATGGCACTGAAGCTTTCTTT.